The present T cell receptor beta chain was sequenced within a study of shared clonotypes between healthy human individuals. Findings and limits, study-wide: Represented genetic and exposure-history diversity was restricted by having few donors.

Germline CDR1 reads MNHEY; CDR2 reads SMNVEV (reference sequence). This CDR3 comprises 15 residues. V lost 3 bases and J 4 bases, leaving 15 bases between the germline ends. Turning to this clone: The antigen is undetermined.

Several immunoSEQ 96-well plates shared each subset's DNA, each plate a replicate. Per the original methods: Filtering was not the same, since immunoSEQ gave junction-only sequences without quality scores. Here immunoSEQ multiplex PCR was the method, and the copy in TCRdb shows in-frame clones only, minus some. D and trimming were read from the DNA, whereas the V and J calls and clone size are those reported in that table. The table shows about 450,000 clones, with 79% occurring only once. This clonotype was obtained from a woman aged 40 to 50 in good health. Some clones in this sample may be carry-over from other donors' samples. This chain uses TRBV27 with TRBJ2-5; no definite D call. The sequenced material came from PBMCs. The CDR3 is CASSFFNEMRETQYF. CDR3 in DNA: TGTGCCAGCAGTTTCTTTAACGAGATGAGAGAGACCCAGTACTTC.